The rows below give T cell receptor beta chains drawn from one sample of a study of blood T cell repertoires in COVID-19. This table comes from immunoSEQ multiplex PCR, and its TCRdb copy is limited to in-frame clones, with some not included. Among under 500,000 clones, around 89% were seen once, and the ten largest hold approximately 4.3%. The sample taken for sequencing was peripheral blood. These receptors originate from a woman aged 25 to 39 with acute or convalescent COVID-19. Both conserved end residues are part of each CDR3. D genes are given only for firm matches. Clone size appears in some rows only: once, few, many, or a class for an expanded clone.

- | TRBJ1-1 | TRBV12-3/TRBV12-4 | - | TGTGCCAGCAGTTTACAGGGAAACACTGAAGCTTTCTTT | CASSLQGNTEAFF
- | TRBJ1-2 | TRBV28 | - | TGTGCCAGCAGTTTACGTACTAACTATGGCTACACCTTC | CASSLRTNYGYTF
TRBD1 | TRBJ2-5 | TRBV5-1 | - | TGCGCCAGCAGAGTTCGGACAGGGCTACTCCGAGAGACCCAGTACTTC | CASRVRTGLLRETQYF
TRBD1 | TRBJ1-5 | TRBV19 | - | TGTGCCAGTAGTATAGTTAGGGGGCAAGGCCAGCCCCAGCATTTT | CASSIVRGQGQPQHF
- | TRBJ1-2 | TRBV6-5 | - | TGTGCCAGCAGGCGCCCGGGAGGAGATGGCTACACCTTC | CASRRPGGDGYTF
- | TRBJ1-5 | TRBV7-9 | few | TGTGCCAGCAGCCCGGAACAGTTTAATCAGCCCCAGCATTTT | CASSPEQFNQPQHF
TRBD2 | TRBJ2-1 | TRBV10-1 | - | TGCGCCAGCAGTTTTCGTCGTAGGACTAGCGAAATTAACAATGAGCAGTTCTTC | CASSFRRRTSEINNEQFF
TRBD1 | TRBJ1-1 | TRBV4-1 | - | TGCGCCAGCCAATTCATTCCGGGACAGAGATTGAACACTGAAGCTTTCTTT | CASQFIPGQRLNTEAFF
- | TRBJ1-5 | TRBV6-5 | few | TGTGCCAGCAGTTACTCGAGAGGGAATCAGCCCCAGCATTTT | CASSYSRGNQPQHF
- | TRBJ2-2 | TRBV7-3 | few | TGTGCCAGCAGCTCCTCTTATTCCGGGGAGCTGTTTTTT | CASSSSYSGELFF
- | TRBJ2-7 | TRBV14 | - | TGTGCCAGCAGCCCCACTAGAGTGACACGGCCCTACGAGCAGTACTTC | CASSPTRVTRPYEQYF
- | TRBJ1-6 | TRBV27 | - | TGTGCCAGCAGCTCAACAGGGACCTCCGATTCACCCCTCCACTTT | CASSSTGTSDSPLHF
TRBD1 | TRBJ2-2 | TRBV5-1 | - | TGCGCCAGCAGCAAGGACAGGGCAACGACCGGGGAGCTGTTTTTT | CASSKDRATTGELFF
- | TRBJ2-5 | TRBV6-5 | - | TGTGCCAGCAGTTACTCGAGGACAGCCACCGAGACCCAGTACTTC | CASSYSRTATETQYF
- | TRBJ1-3 | TRBV12-3/TRBV12-4 | - | TGTGCCAGCAGTTCAGTCGGAAACACCATATATTTT | CASSSVGNTIYF
TRBD2 | TRBJ2-5 | TRBV10-3 | few | TGTGCCATCAGTGAAGGCGGCGGGGGGCAAGAGACCCAGTACTTC | CAISEGGGGQETQYF
- | TRBJ2-2 | TRBV28 | - | TGTGCCGGCAGCCCACCCGGGACAAAGAACACCGGGGAGCTGTTTTTT | CAGSPPGTKNTGELFF
- | TRBJ2-1 | TRBV3-1/TRBV3-2 | - | TGTGCCAGCAGCCATAGTGGGAGTGAGCAGTTCTTC | CASSHSGSEQFF
TRBD1 | TRBJ2-7 | TRBV5-4 | - | TGTGCCAGCAGCCTCTCGGGACAGGGGTCCTACGAGCAGTACTTC | CASSLSGQGSYEQYF
- | TRBJ1-5 | TRBV5-1 | - | TGCGCCAGCAGCGTCGGGGACAATCAGCCCCAGCATTTT | CASSVGDNQPQHF
TRBD1 | TRBJ1-6 | TRBV6-5 | - | TGTGCCAGCAGTTACCGGGCCGGGACAGGCTTGGCCTTT | CASSYRAGTGLAF
TRBD1 | TRBJ2-7 | TRBV28 | - | TGTGCCAGCAGTCTGGGACAGGGAGGGATCGGCCAGTACTTC | CASSLGQGGIGQYF
- | TRBJ1-1 | TRBV7-2 | - | TGTGCCAGCAGATCTCCAGGCCGTTCCGACAGGGAAGCTTTCTTT | CASRSPGRSDREAFF
TRBD2 | TRBJ2-1 | TRBV11-3 | - | TGTGCCAGCAGCTTAGGGACTAGCGGGGACAATGAGCAGTTCTTC | CASSLGTSGDNEQFF
TRBD1 | TRBJ1-6 | TRBV18 | - | TGTGCCAGCTCACCTGACAGGGTTTATTCACCCCTCCACTTT | CASSPDRVYSPLHF